One sample yielded the 27 T cell receptor beta chains listed below, sequenced in a study of blood T cell repertoires in COVID-19. Produced via immunoSEQ multiplex PCR; TCRdb's table is partial and in-frame only. This sample carries about 350,000 clones, almost 90% of them seen once, and the ten largest clones take 1%. The material sequenced was PBMCs or T cells enriched from blood (not recorded which). These receptors came from a woman between 25 and 40 years old who had been exposed to COVID-19.

The chain links TRBV28 to TRBJ2-7, with D perhaps matching TRBD1 (6 bases). This CDR3 is built from 16 residues. V lost 2 bases and J lost 6, with 20 bases in between. Germline V lookup: CDR1 MDHEN, CDR2 SYDVKM. The CDR3, as DNA: TGTGCCAGCAGTTTAGCCCCGACAGGAAAGGACAGCGAGCAGTACTTC. Translated, it gives CASSLAPTGKDSEQYF.

This clone was recorded only once. The chain employs TRBV27 and TRBJ1-4, with 9 nucleotides matching TRBD1. CDR3 length: 15 residues. Germline loops: CDR1 MNHEY, CDR2 SMNVEV (reference sequence). V lost 0 bases to trimming and J lost 8 bases; unmatched junction nucleotides: 4. CDR3 sequence (DNA): TGTGCCAGCAGTTTATCGAGGGACAGGGAAGAAAAACTGTTTTTT. As protein: CASSLSRDREEKLFF.

The CDR3 reads CASSLIAANTGELFF. Here the CDR3 DNA reads TGTGCCAGCAGCTTAATAGCGGCGAACACCGGGGAGCTGTTTTTT. This chain links TRBV7-3 with TRBJ2-2; tentative D call: TRBD2 (6 bases). Trimming cost V 1 base and J 0 bases, with 6 bases left between them. Germline V lookup: CDR1 SGHTA, CDR2 FQGTGA. The CDR3 has 15 residues.

This clone came up once. The chain uses TRBV7-3 and TRBJ2-3; the match to TRBD1 covers 7 bases. Germline V lookup: CDR1 SGHTA, CDR2 FQGTGA. Trimming took 5 bases from V and 4 from J; bases not matched to a gene: 9. The length of the CDR3 is 15 residues. CDR3 sequence: CASSIGGTVSDTQYF. The CDR3 nucleotides read TGTGCCAGCAGCATCGGTGGGACAGTTTCAGATACGCAGTATTTT.

This rearrangement joins TRBV7-3 to TRBJ2-5; maybe TRBD2 (5 bases). V lost 0 bases and J lost 1, with 12 bases in between. The CDR3 is made up of 16 amino acids. CDR1 is SGHTA and CDR2 is FQGTGA in the germline V gene. The CDR3 DNA follows: TGTGCCAGCAGCTTAACGAGCGGTCTCCCCCAAGAGACCCAGTACTTC. Amino acid sequence: CASSLTSGLPQETQYF.

The gene calls are TRBV5-1 and TRBJ2-5; a weak D match, TRBD1 (6 bases). CDR3 size: 13 residues. V lost 4 bases and J 7 bases, leaving 14 bases between the germline ends. The germline gives CDR1 SGHRS, CDR2 YFSETQ. As DNA, the CDR3 is TGCGCCAGCAGCACCGGACAGTCGGCGACCCAGTACTTC. Protein: CASSTGQSATQYF.

The J gene is TRBJ1-4, the V gene TRBV24-1; TRBD1 matches at 8 bases. This CDR3 has 15 residues. V gave up 7 bases and J gave up 7 bases; unmatched junction bases: 10. Germline V gene data show CDR1 as KGHDR and CDR2 as SFDVKD. The CDR3 coding sequence is TGTGCCACCAGCGCTACCCGCGGGACAGGTGAAAAACTGTTTTTT. Residues: CATSATRGTGEKLFF.

V gene TRBV12-3 or TRBV12-4 combines with J gene TRBJ2-2; D ambiguous. Between the trimmed V and J ends, which lost 2 bases and 7 bases, there was a span of 2 bases. The CDR3 runs to 11 residues. The CDR3 here is CASSLYGELFF. DNA for the CDR3: TGTGCCAGCAGTTTATACGGGGAGCTGTTTTTT.

The chain uses TRBV5-1 and TRBJ2-3; TRBD2 matches at 15 bases. J lost 5 bases, V lost 4 bases, and 2 bases had no gene match. Germline CDR1 SGHRS, CDR2 YFSETQ. The CDR3 loop spans 15 amino acids. This CDR3 is CASSPGLAGGDTQYF. CDR3 in DNA: TGCGCCAGCAGCCCGGGACTAGCGGGAGGAGATACGCAGTATTTT.

The CDR3 loop reads CSVRDRLYTEAFF. The CDR3 DNA reads TGCAGCGTTAGGGACAGACTATACACTGAAGCTTTCTTT. The chain uses TRBV29-1 and TRBJ1-1; 7 bases map to TRBD1. The CDR3 extends over 13 amino acids. With V trimmed by 5 bases and J by 3 bases, 6 bases remained unmatched. The germline V gene has CDR1 SQVTM and CDR2 ANQGSEA.

The genes are TRBV7-8 and TRBJ2-5, with TRBD1 as a possible D gene (5 bases). Germline CDR1 SGHVS, CDR2 FQNEAQ. The V and J ends lost 2 bases and 1 base respectively, with 17 bases between them. The CDR3 loop spans 17 amino acids. The CDR3 DNA sequence: TGTGCCAGCAGCTTACCCTTAAGGGGTCAAATCCAAGAGACCCAGTACTTC. This codes for CASSLPLRGQIQETQYF.

The chain combines TRBV6-5 with TRBJ2-4; TRBD1 matches 7 bases. Per the germline V gene, CDR1 is MNHEY and CDR2 is SVGAGI. This CDR3 contains 15 residues. The V segment lost 3 bases and the J segment 4 bases; nucleotides outside the gene matches: 6. Here the CDR3 reads CASSYSGQMKNIQYF. The CDR3 DNA sequence: TGTGCCAGCAGTTATTCGGGACAGATGAAAAACATTCAGTACTTC.

This clone turned up a few times. The chain recombines TRBV20-1 with TRBJ1-4, with a possible D match to TRBD1 (5 bases). The CDR3 covers 11 residues. Trimming cost V 6 bases and J 10 bases, with 12 bases left between them. The germline V gene has CDR1 DFQATT and CDR2 SNEGSKA (reference sequence). The CDR3: CSAGLGLKLFF. DNA of the CDR3: TGCAGTGCGGGACTGGGGCTAAAACTGTTTTTT.

DNA for the CDR3: TGTGCCAGCAGCTTAGGGACTGCATCCTACAATGAGCAGTTCTTC. It specifies CASSLGTASYNEQFF. The chain carries TRBV7-8 and TRBJ2-1, with a tentative D call TRBD2 (5 bases). V shed 1 base and J shed 1 base, with 8 bases lying between them. Germline values: CDR1 SGHVS, CDR2 FQNEAQ. The CDR3 extends over 15 amino acids.

The chain combines TRBV25-1 with TRBJ2-2; a possible D gene is TRBD1 (6 bases). The CDR3 sequence is 14 residues long. Germline assignment: CDR1 MGHDK and CDR2 SYGVNS. The ends were cut back, 4 bases at V and 4 bases at J, with 10 bases in the middle. This CDR3 is CASSGSGATGELFF. CDR3 nucleotides: TGTGCCAGCAGTGGGTCAGGGGCCACCGGGGAGCTGTTTTTT.

The chain couples TRBV28 to TRBJ2-3; tentative D call: TRBD2 (6 bases). The germline V gene encodes CDR1 MDHEN and CDR2 SYDVKM. The V end lost 7 bases, the J end lost 6 bases, and 23 bases lay between the germline ends. The CDR3 is made up of 16 amino acids. CDR3 in DNA: TGTGCCAGCACCTTACCGGGACTGGGGACCGAGGATACGCAGTATTTT. Its protein product is CASTLPGLGTEDTQYF. The full variable domain, with the rest looked up from reference TRBV28 and TRBJ2-3, is DVKVTQSSRYLVKRTGEKVFLECVQDMDHENMFWYRQDPGLGLRLIYFSYDVKMKEKGDIPEGYSVSREKKERFSLILESASTNQTSMYLCASTLPGLGTEDTQYFGPGTRLTVL.

The genes are TRBV18 and TRBJ1-1, with 8 positions matching TRBD1. V shed 1 base and J 4 bases; nucleotides not matched to a gene: 11. Germline assignment: CDR1 KGHSH and CDR2 LQKENI. The CDR3 length is 17 residues. The CDR3 loop is CASSPRLDRVLPTEAFF. The CDR3 DNA reads TGTGCCAGCTCACCACGGCTGGACAGGGTACTCCCCACTGAAGCTTTCTTT.

Here the CDR3 DNA reads TGTGCCAGCAGTCCCGGACTAGCAGGCTACGAGCAGTACTTC. This codes for CASSPGLAGYEQYF. The chain is built from TRBV7-6 and TRBJ2-7; 8 bases line up with TRBD2. The CDR3 spans 14 residues. Germline lookup yields CDR1 SGHVS and CDR2 FNYEAQ. The junction had 7 bases not matched to a gene; V was cut back by 6 bases and J by 3 bases.

The chain employs TRBV28 and TRBJ1-6; D gene uncertain. The CDR3 length is 15 residues. Germline V lookup: CDR1 MDHEN, CDR2 SYDVKM. V was clipped by 2 bases and J by 6 bases, with 11 bases between them. The CDR3 nucleotides read TGTGCCAGCAGTTTAACGGGGTCGTCTAATTCACCCCTCCACTTT. This sequence encodes CASSLTGSSNSPLHF.

V usage is TRBV6-1 and J usage is TRBJ1-6, with D possibly TRBD1 on 6 matching bases. V dropped 2 bases and J dropped 9 bases, with 14 bases sitting between them. Germline V CDR1 and CDR2: MNHNS, SASEGT. This CDR3 is built from 15 residues. CDR3 DNA: TGTGCCAGCAGTGAAAGGGGGAACAGGGTTTCACCCCTCCACTTT. Translation: CASSERGNRVSPLHF.

The chain joins TRBV15 to TRBJ2-5; tentatively, D is TRBD1 (7 bases). Trimming stripped 5 bases from V and 0 bases from J, with 16 bases between. The CDR3 has 16 residues. Germline V CDR1 and CDR2: LNHNV, YYDKDF (reference sequence). CDR3: CATSPRQGGYQETQYF. CDR3 DNA: TGTGCCACCAGCCCTAGACAGGGAGGATACCAAGAGACCCAGTACTTC.

The rearrangement links TRBV10-1 to TRBJ2-2; D is undetermined. Germline CDR1 WNHNN, CDR2 SYGVQD (reference sequence). The CDR3 sequence is 14 residues long. Between the trimmed V and J ends, which lost 6 bases and 4 bases, there was a span of 12 bases. This CDR3 is CASSDQSGTGELFF. For the CDR3, the DNA is TGCGCCAGCAGCGATCAGTCGGGCACCGGGGAGCTGTTTTTT.

The chain combines TRBV18 with TRBJ1-1; D is uncertain. Trimming removed 2 bases at V and 1 base at J, with 5 bases between. This CDR3 has 13 amino acids. Germline V gene data show CDR1 as KGHSH and CDR2 as LQKENI. CDR3 DNA: TGTGCCAGCTCACCAAACAAGAACACTGAAGCTTTCTTT. Protein product: CASSPNKNTEAFF.

The chain employs TRBV19 and TRBJ2-7, with TRBD1 matching over 8 bases. This CDR3 is 16 amino acids long. With 6 bases clipped from V and 4 bases from J, the junction kept 14 bases outside the gene matches. Germline values: CDR1 LNHDA, CDR2 SQIVND (reference sequence). DNA of the CDR3: TGTGCCAGTAGCCATAATCGTGGACAGGGTTTGTACGAGCAGTACTTC. It specifies CASSHNRGQGLYEQYF.

This clone was recorded only once. The chain recombines TRBV12-3 or TRBV12-4 with TRBJ2-1; the match to TRBD2 covers 13 bases. Losses at the gene ends were 5 bases for V and 14 bases for J; bases not matched to a gene: 6. This CDR3 region has 13 residues. CDR3: CASSTTSGRGKFF. CDR3 sequence (DNA): TGTGCCAGCAGTACAACTAGCGGGAGGGGGAAGTTCTTC.

This chain uses TRBV2 with TRBJ2-7, with TRBD2 as a possible D gene (6 bases). The V and J ends lost 7 bases and 2 bases respectively, with 27 bases between them. This CDR3 contains 18 residues. Per germline, CDR1 SNHLY and CDR2 FYNNEI. Here the CDR3 reads CASIPTWDFAPVPYEQYF. In nucleotides, the CDR3 is TGTGCCAGCATCCCAACGTGGGACTTTGCCCCAGTTCCCTACGAGCAGTACTTC.

The chain recombines TRBV28 with TRBJ2-5; D possibly corresponds to TRBD2 (6 bases). This CDR3 has 13 residues. Per the germline V gene, CDR1 is MDHEN and CDR2 is SYDVKM. Trimming removed 8 bases from V and 7 bases from J, with 17 bases in between. Here the CDR3 DNA reads TGTGCCAGCCTCGGGAGCGTAGAGTGGACCCAGTACTTC. Encoded protein: CASLGSVEWTQYF.